The 3 T cell receptor beta chains below were found in one sample sequenced in a study of blood T cells in healthy people across ages. It was with a sample-barcoded 5' primer and a J-beta primer mix that a second PCR of roughly 7 to 12 cycles was run. Via MiXCR, TCRdb re-called the 5' RACE reads, giving one row per CDR3 protein. The profile shows around 1,500,000 distinct CDR3 sequences, around 39% of them singletons. Sequenced input: blood. Receptors originate from a woman aged 18 to 35 in good health.

This chain joins TRBV20-1 and TRBJ2-3; 13 nucleotides agree with TRBD2. This CDR3 is built from 20 residues. V dropped 1 base and J dropped 0; count of bases not matched to a gene: 13. CDR1 and CDR2 (germline): DFQATT, SNEGSKA (reference sequence). The CDR3 DNA reads TGCAGTGCTAGAGTGATTACGAAACTAGCGGGAGGGACTAGCACAGATACGCAGTATTTT. Encoded protein: CSARVITKLAGGTSTDTQYF.

This sequence joins TRBV6-5 and TRBJ2-3; 7 nucleotides align to TRBD2. The CDR3 consists of 14 residues. The V gene's germline CDR1 is MNHEY and CDR2 SVGAGI. With V trimmed by 6 bases and J by 5 bases, 8 bases remained unmatched. CDR3 DNA: TGTGCCAGCAGATCAATATCGGGGGGAGATACGCAGTATTTT. It translates to CASRSISGGDTQYF.

This chain uses TRBV3-1 with TRBJ1-1, with 11 bases identical to TRBD1. The CDR3 has 13 amino acids. The V gene's germline CDR1 is LGHDT and CDR2 YNNKEL (reference sequence). Germline trimming cut 3 bases from V and 10 bases from J; bases unmatched to any gene: 4. The CDR3, as DNA: TGTGCCAGCAGCCAGCCTGGGACAGGGGGAGCTTTCTTT. This encodes CASSQPGTGGAFF.